This TCR beta chain was captured by sequencing in a study of T cells expressing NK-cell markers. Across the whole study: Sequenced donors, eight in total, included seven who were HCMV-seropositive and one who was seronegative. General observations from the study: Questions lingered over whether expanded NKG2C+ T cell clones were HCMV-specific.

TCR beta cDNA was made by 5'RACE template switching with UMIs. From its re-call of the 5' RACE reads, TCRdb lists each CDR3 protein once, without DNA. Recorded for this sample: around 100,000 distinct CDR3 sequences. In regard to this clonotype: Its antigen is not identified.

Sequencing used blood T cells: a sorted CD56 or NKG2C T cell subset, CD4+ or CD8+ T cells, or bulk PBMC T cells (not recorded which). This receptor was taken from a woman between 18 and 75 years old in good health.

The CDR3 region is CASSSEQGARNEKLFF. V gene TRBV5-1 combines with J gene TRBJ1-4; the TRBD1 assignment by TCRdb is unverifiable without DNA. The CDR3 sequence is 16 residues long. Germline V gene lookup returns CDR1 SGHRS and CDR2 YFSETQ.